What follows describes a single T cell receptor beta chain. This record belongs to a study of control samples from healthy donors and cancer patients. Between the trimmed V and J ends, which lost 2 bases and 2 bases, there was a span of 18 bases. The germline CDR1 and CDR2 sequences are SGHVS and FQNEAQ. The CDR3 has 17 residues. Clones were sequenced by immunoSEQ multiplex PCR, and TCRdb holds only the in-frame ones, with some missing. The sample records about 120,000 clones, about nine tenths being singletons. Material: blood. This clonotype originated in a man aged 40-49 years in good health. The chain joins TRBV7-8 to TRBJ1-2; perhaps TRBD1 as D (5 bases). The CDR3 sequence is CASSLLQGSSLNYGYTF. The CDR3 region has the DNA TGTGCCAGCAGCTTACTGCAGGGTAGTTCCCTAAACTATGGCTACACCTTC.